One and the same sample provided the 16 T cell receptor beta chains below, sequenced in a study of cytomegalovirus exposure and HLA in healthy donors (dated by TCRdb to 2016 to 2017). Libraries were constructed by the immunoSEQ multiplex PCR assay. For the multiplex PCR, a mixture combining 60 forward primers for TCR Vbeta segments and 13 reverse primers for TCR Jbeta segments was used. TCRdb's version of the immuneACCESS table is confined to in-frame rearrangements and falls short of the full clone set. An unresolved V gene accounts for under half of the shortfall where checked; the remainder is of unknown origin. Counted in this sample were 150,000 to 200,000 clones; around 78% of them appeared once. The top ten clones comprise 13% to 15% of the sample. Input material: PBMCs. Receptor source: a woman between 25 and 40 years old in good health and CMV-seropositive.

The rearrangement uses TRBV11-1 and TRBJ2-1; 11 bases fit TRBD1. The CDR3 is made up of 13 amino acids. Germline V lookup: CDR1 SGHAT, CDR2 FQDESV (reference sequence). The V and J ends lost 8 bases and 10 bases, in that order; junction bases with no gene match: 7. The CDR3 nucleotides are TGTGCCAGCGGCTGGACAGGGGGCGGAGAGCAGTTCTTC. It specifies CASGWTGGGEQFF.

This sequence joins TRBV7-9 and TRBJ2-1, with TRBD1 identical over 9 bases. The germline V gene has CDR1 SEHNR and CDR2 FQNEAQ (reference sequence). The CDR3 is 15 residues long. Losses at the gene ends were 6 bases for V and 0 bases for J; bases not matched to a gene: 3. As DNA, the CDR3 is TGTGCCAGCAGACCGGACAGGGGCTCCTACAATGAGCAGTTCTTC. This gives the protein CASRPDRGSYNEQFF.

The genes are TRBV5-1 and TRBJ2-3, with a weak D call TRBD1 (6 bases). The ends were cut back, 4 bases at V and 2 bases at J, with 14 bases in the middle. Germline-derived CDR1 and CDR2 are SGHRS and YFSETQ. The CDR3 has 15 residues. The CDR3 is CASSGGYRDTDTQYF. The CDR3 DNA is TGCGCCAGCAGCGGGGGCTACAGGGACACAGATACGCAGTATTTT.

This sequence joins TRBV5-1 and TRBJ2-7; D perhaps matches TRBD1 (6 bases). CDR1 SGHRS and CDR2 YFSETQ come from the germline V gene. The CDR3 loop spans 15 amino acids. V lost 4 bases to trimming and J lost 3 bases, with 17 bases between them. The CDR3 bases are TGCGCCAGCAGCCCGTCCGGACAGTCATACTACGAGCAGTACTTC. Translated: CASSPSGQSYYEQYF.

CDR3 bases: TGTGCCAGCAAAATGCCAGGGTCCAATGAGCAGTTCTTC. Its protein product is CASKMPGSNEQFF. The V gene is TRBV7-9, the J gene TRBJ2-1; D is possibly TRBD1 (5 bases). With 7 bases removed from V and 6 bases from J, the gap between germline ends came to 13 bases. Germline V gene sequence: CDR1 SEHNR, CDR2 FQNEAQ (reference sequence). This CDR3 region has 13 residues.

The J gene is TRBJ2-1, the V gene TRBV15; TRBD2 might be the D (7 bases). Trimming removed 6 bases from V and 3 bases from J, with 12 bases in between. Germline loops: CDR1 LNHNV, CDR2 YYDKDF (reference sequence). The CDR3 totals 14 residues. The CDR3 DNA sequence: TGTGCCACCAGTCCGGGGGGCGTCTACAATGAGCAGTTCTTC. The encoded protein is CATSPGGVYNEQFF.

The V call is TRBV7-2, the J call TRBJ2-1; TRBD2 matches 9 bases. The CDR3 totals 17 residues. In germline, CDR1 is SGHTA, CDR2 FQGNSA. Losses at the gene ends were 1 base for V and 2 bases for J; bases not matched to a gene: 6. CDR3 region: CASSLVGTSRTYNEQFF. Written as DNA, the CDR3 is TGTGCCAGCAGCTTAGTCGGGACTAGCCGAACCTACAATGAGCAGTTCTTC.

This chain connects TRBV14 to TRBJ2-4; a possible D gene is TRBD2 (6 bases). Germline CDR1 and CDR2: SGHDN and FVKESK. The V gene lost 1 base and the J gene lost 2 bases, with 12 bases spanning the gap. The CDR3 extends over 16 amino acids. CDR3: CASSQGDGRSKNIQYF. The CDR3, as DNA: TGTGCCAGCAGCCAAGGGGATGGGAGGTCCAAAAACATTCAGTACTTC.

The V gene is TRBV19, the J gene TRBJ1-5; D remains unclear. V was pared by 1 base and J by 8 bases, with 9 bases between. This CDR3 contains 13 residues. Per the germline V gene, CDR1 is LNHDA and CDR2 is SQIVND (reference sequence). The CDR3 here is CASSIVAGKPQHF. The CDR3 DNA sequence: TGTGCCAGTAGTATAGTGGCGGGGAAGCCCCAGCATTTT. The full variable domain, completed using reference TRBV19 and TRBJ1-5, is DGGITQSPKYLFRKEGQNVTLSCEQNLNHDAMYWYRQDPGQGLRLIYYSQIVNDFQKGDIAEGYSVSREKKESFPLTVTSAQKNPTAFYLCASSIVAGKPQHFGDGTRLSIL.

The gene calls are TRBV18 and TRBJ2-6; possibly TRBD2 for D (5 bases). Germline CDR1 is KGHSH and CDR2 is LQKENI. Trimming pared 3 bases from V and 0 bases from J, leaving 12 bases between. CDR3 size: 17 residues. The CDR3 protein is CASSPPLRASGANVLTF. Written as DNA, the CDR3 is TGTGCCAGCTCACCTCCCTTGAGGGCCTCTGGGGCCAACGTCCTGACTTTC.

This chain uses TRBV6-1 with TRBJ1-1, with D maybe TRBD1 (5 bases). V gave up 8 bases and J gave up 8 bases, with 15 bases separating them. The CDR3 consists of 12 residues. Germline-derived CDR1 and CDR2 are MNHNS and SASEGT. Here the CDR3 DNA reads TGTGCCAGCCGGGGGTTGAGGCAGGAAGCTTTCTTT. Protein product: CASRGLRQEAFF.

The V gene is TRBV2, the J gene TRBJ1-1; TRBD1 might be the D (5 bases). Trimming took off 6 bases at V and 7 bases at J, with 9 bases between the two ends. CDR3 length: 11 amino acids. Germline lookup yields CDR1 SNHLY and CDR2 FYNNEI. Here the CDR3 reads CASRGDLEAFF. CDR3 DNA: TGTGCCAGCAGAGGGGATCTTGAAGCTTTCTTT.

This chain uses TRBV5-6 with TRBJ2-2; D unresolved. Germline CDR1 SGHDT, CDR2 YYEEEE. This CDR3 is built from 16 residues. Trimming removed 0 bases from V and 1 base from J, with 10 bases in between. The DNA of the CDR3 is TGTGCCAGCAGCTTGGCCCTCCAGATGAACACCGGGGAGCTGTTTTTT. Amino acid sequence: CASSLALQMNTGELFF.

The V call is TRBV18, the J call TRBJ1-3; D gene ambiguous. The germline gives CDR1 KGHSH, CDR2 LQKENI. The CDR3 spans 16 residues. V lost 3 bases and J 0 bases, leaving 12 bases between the germline ends. This chain's CDR3 is CASSPVPVSSGNTIYF. Written as DNA, the CDR3 is TGTGCCAGCTCACCGGTCCCGGTGAGCTCTGGAAACACCATATATTTT.

The chain carries TRBV23-1 and TRBJ2-7, with TRBD2 matching over 7 bases. TRBV23-1 counts as an open reading frame of uncertain function. The V gene end was trimmed by 1 base and the J gene end by 0 bases; junction bases not matched to a gene: 6. The CDR3 consists of 16 residues. In DNA form, the CDR3 reads TGCGCCAGCAGTCAATTATGGGGAGGGACCTCCTACGAGCAGTACTTC. Translation: CASSQLWGGTSYEQYF.

The chain has TRBV6-1 and TRBJ1-6, with 7 nucleotides matching TRBD1. The CDR3 length is 14 residues. From germline, CDR1 is MNHNS and CDR2 SASEGT. V was pared by 6 bases and J by 9 bases, with 8 bases of the junction left unmatched. As DNA, the CDR3 is TGTGCCAGCAGCCACGACAGGGAACGTTCACCCCTCCACTTT. Translating gives CASSHDRERSPLHF.